These 27 T cell receptor beta chains share one sample of origin, sequenced in a study of CD4 and CD8 cells across lung adenocarcinoma regions (dated by TCRdb to the late 2010s). Receptors were amplified or captured by PCR. The sequencer listed for this sample is HiSeq X Ten. TCRdb reprocessed the public reads (quality trimming at Q25 with fastp, clone calling with MiXCR) and kept in-frame beta chains. Records with the same CDR3 protein are collapsed into one entry carrying the most frequent genes and DNA. The sample table records about 4,400 distinct CDR3 sequences; about 45% of these occur just once. The ten most abundant clones make up around 14% of the sample. Sequenced sample: CD4+ T cells from the margin of a lung tumor. This sample's cell subset or site label indicates: tumor margin region. The receptor source for this set is a female donor with lung adenocarcinoma. The CD4 and CD8 labels of this study may be unreliable.

This clonotype was detected a few times. The gene calls are TRBV5-1 and TRBJ2-3; 13 positions agree with TRBD2. The CDR3 consists of 15 residues. V was pared by 4 bases and J by 3 bases, with 2 bases of the junction left unmatched. Germline CDR1 and CDR2: SGHRS and YFSETQ. CDR3 nucleotides: TGCGCCAGCAGCAAGACTAGCGGGAGGACAGATACGCAGTATTTT. This sequence encodes CASSKTSGRTDTQYF.

The chain couples TRBV7-8 to TRBJ1-4, with D maybe TRBD1 (6 bases). Germline lookup yields CDR1 SGHVS and CDR2 FQNEAQ. This CDR3 comprises 14 residues. Trimming cost V 5 bases and J 3 bases, with 10 bases left between them. The CDR3 sequence: CASSRTVSNEKLFF. DNA for the CDR3: TGTGCCAGCAGCCGGACAGTGTCTAATGAAAAACTGTTTTTT.

The chain recombines TRBV10-2 with TRBJ1-5; weak D call: TRBD1 (6 bases). Germline loops: CDR1 WSHSY, CDR2 SAAADI. With 5 bases removed from V and 5 bases from J, the gap between germline ends came to 7 bases. The CDR3 length is 12 residues. The CDR3 DNA reads as TGCGCCAGCAGTAAGGGGGATCAGCCCCAGCATTTT. Protein sequence: CASSKGDQPQHF.

This clonotype was counted only a few times. The CDR3 DNA is TGTGCCAGCAGTGAAGGGGGGGGCTCGGAGACCCAGTACTTC. This encodes CASSEGGGSETQYF. The V and J genes are TRBV6-1 and TRBJ2-1, with D possibly matching TRBD2 (7 bases). The tail of the sequence fits TRBJ2-5 better, so the J call may be wrong. The CDR3 has 14 amino acids. Germline V gives CDR1 MNHNS, CDR2 SASEGT.

A note on this clonotype: The junction departs from germline at one end; a sequencing error may be responsible. J is TRBJ2-5 and V is TRBV6-1; D is perhaps TRBD1 or TRBD2 (6 bases each). The CDR3 contains 17 residues. CDR1 is MNHNS, CDR2 SASEGT, per germline. CDR3 amino acids: CASSEGAGGGDEETQYF. Here the CDR3 DNA reads TGTGCCAGCAGTGAGGGGGCCGGGGGCGGGGACGAAGAGACCCAGTATTTC.

By its share, this clonotype is medium-sized. This chain links TRBV6-1 with TRBJ2-1; no clear D. In germline, CDR1 is MNHNS, CDR2 SASEGT. The CDR3 spans 15 residues. V lost 8 bases and J lost 4, with 18 bases in between. The CDR3 DNA follows: TGTGCCAGCGGATTGGGCCGACCACCATACAATGAGCAGTTCTTC. Protein sequence: CASGLGRPPYNEQFF.

V usage is TRBV4-1 and J usage is TRBJ1-4; unclear D gene. CDR1 MGHRA and CDR2 YSYEKL come from the germline V gene. The V and J ends lost 2 bases and 7 bases respectively, with 11 bases between them. CDR3 length equals 14 residues. The DNA of the CDR3 is TGCGCCAGCAGCCAAAGTGGGTGGGGTGAAAAACTGTTTTTT. Translated: CASSQSGWGEKLFF.

The V call is TRBV7-2, the J call TRBJ2-1; a possible D gene is TRBD2 (6 bases). Judging by the DNA end, TRBJ2-7 fits better; the J call may be wrong. The CDR3 length is 15 residues. CDR1 and CDR2 (germline): SGHTA, FQGNSA. This CDR3 is CASSPRGKGADEQYF. The CDR3 coding sequence is TGTGCCAGCAGCCCCCGCGGGAAGGGCGCCGACGAGCAGTACTTC.

The V call is TRBV7-6, the J call TRBJ2-1; no definite D call. Germline lookup yields CDR1 SGHVS and CDR2 FNYEAQ. The length of the CDR3 is 12 residues. V was shortened by 0 bases and J by 6 bases, with 3 bases between the two germline ends. CDR3 nucleotides: TGTGCCAGCAGCTTAGCTCGCAATGAGCAGTTCTTC. As protein: CASSLARNEQFF.

This sequence joins TRBV7-3 and TRBJ2-3; 8 bases line up with TRBD2. The CDR3 contains 16 residues. V shed 1 base, J shed 3 bases, and the junction held 6 bases outside the gene matches. The V gene's germline CDR1 is SGHTA and CDR2 FQGTGA. CDR3: CASSLMVSGTTDTQYF. CDR3 DNA: TGTGCCAGCAGCTTAATGGTTAGCGGGACTACAGATACGCAGTATTTT.

This clonotype is medium-sized. The rearrangement links TRBV6-1 to TRBJ2-1; 9 bases fit TRBD1. J was trimmed by 4 bases and V by 6 bases; bases with no gene match: 7. There are 15 residues in the CDR3. CDR1 and CDR2 from the germline V gene are MNHNS and SASEGT. Here the CDR3 reads CASSLQGANYNEQFF. In DNA, the CDR3 is TGTGCCAGCAGCCTACAGGGGGCTAATTACAATGAGCAGTTCTTC.

This clonotype has just a few counts. A clone one base away is much larger, so this may be a read error. The V call is TRBV28, the J call TRBJ2-1, with 8 bases that match TRBD2. The CDR3 has 15 residues. Germline CDR1 is MDHEN and CDR2 is SYDVKM. The CDR3 reads CASKPPSGGNNGQFF. CDR3 nucleotides: TGTGCCAGCAAACCCCCCTCGGGGGGGAACAATGGGCAGTTCTTC.

This clonotype is labeled medium-sized. The chain combines TRBV6-5 with TRBJ2-1; 13 positions agree with TRBD2. CDR3 length: 16 amino acids. The germline V gene encodes CDR1 MNHEY and CDR2 SVGAGI. V lost 1 base to trimming and J lost 6 bases; unmatched junction nucleotides: 3. This chain's CDR3 is CASSYLGLAGVNEQFF. CDR3 nucleotide sequence: TGTGCCAGCAGTTACTTAGGACTAGCGGGAGTCAATGAGCAGTTCTTC.

This clonotype was seen only once. The chain is built from TRBV11-1 and TRBJ2-1, with no clear D. Per germline, CDR1 SGHAT and CDR2 FQDESV (reference sequence). The CDR3 is 15 amino acids. V was cut by 5 bases and J by 0 bases, with 11 bases left in between. The CDR3 bases are TGTGCCAGCAGCCCCCGTGGGGACTCCTACAATGAGCAGTTCTTC. Translated: CASSPRGDSYNEQFF.

This clonotype rates as medium-sized. The chain recombines TRBV27 with TRBJ2-1, with 8 bases identical to TRBD1. Germline V lookup: CDR1 MNHEY, CDR2 SMNVEV (reference sequence). With 5 bases clipped from V and 8 bases from J, the junction kept 8 bases outside the gene matches. The CDR3 extends over 14 amino acids. The DNA of the CDR3 is TGTGCCAGCAGTCCCCAGGGGGCGCGGGATGAGCAGTTCTTC. Its translation: CASSPQGARDEQFF.

This clonotype was seen more than once but under ten times. The CDR3 loop reads CASQRWTGEPDGELFF. DNA of the CDR3: TGTGCCAGTCAACGTTGGACAGGGGAGCCTGACGGGGAGCTGTTTTTT. This chain links TRBV12-3 or TRBV12-4 with TRBJ2-2; 9 nucleotides line up with TRBD1. Trimming took 9 bases from V and 7 from J; bases not matched to a gene: 15. The CDR3 runs 16 residues.

This clonotype is classed as medium-sized. The V gene is TRBV6-1, the J gene TRBJ2-1, with 10 nucleotides matching TRBD2. Gene TRBJ2-7 matches the end of the DNA better, so the J call may be wrong. Germline lookup yields CDR1 MNHNS and CDR2 SASEGT. The CDR3 loop spans 14 amino acids. The CDR3: CASSLSSGRHEQYF. DNA for the CDR3: TGTGCCAGCAGCCTCTCTAGCGGGAGACACGAGCAGTACTTC.

V gene TRBV10-3 combines with J gene TRBJ2-5; TRBD1 aligns across 10 bases. V shed 11 bases and J 7 bases; nucleotides not matched to a gene: 19. Looked up from germline, CDR1 is ENHRY and CDR2 is SYGVKD. The CDR3 contains 16 residues. CDR3: CASQTRDRGERATQYF. The DNA of the CDR3 is TGTGCCTCCCAAACGCGGGACAGGGGAGAAAGAGCGACCCAGTACTTC.

V usage is TRBV6-1 and J usage is TRBJ2-4; TRBD2 might be the D (7 bases). The J call is doubtful: the DNA matches TRBJ2-5 better. Germline CDR1 and CDR2: MNHNS and SASEGT. This CDR3 is built from 15 residues. The CDR3 DNA sequence: TGTGCCAGCGGGGAGGGGGTGGGTGCCAAAGAGACCCAGTACTTC. Its protein product is CASGEGVGAKETQYF.

Note on this clonotype: One end of the junction varies from germline; a read error may be responsible. The V call is TRBV6-1, the J call TRBJ2-6; 8 bases match TRBD2. Germline values: CDR1 MNHNS, CDR2 SASEGT. The length of the CDR3 is 13 residues. CDR3 region: CGSGGPGPETQYF. The CDR3 DNA sequence: TGTGGCAGCGGGGGACCAGGACCAGAGACGCAGTATTTC.

The V gene is TRBV10-3, the J gene TRBJ2-5, with 8 bases aligning to TRBD2. This CDR3 has 15 amino acids. Germline V gene data show CDR1 as ENHRY and CDR2 as SYGVKD. The CDR3 sequence: CGGGPRARDRETQYF. The CDR3 DNA reads as TGTGGCGGGGGGCCGCGGGCCCGTGACCGAGAGACCCAGTACTTC.

The chain links TRBV3-1 to TRBJ2-3, with 9 bases fitting TRBD2. Germline V gene sequence: CDR1 LGHDT, CDR2 YNNKEL (reference sequence). Losses at the gene ends were 4 bases for V and 2 bases for J; bases not matched to a gene: 7. This CDR3 has 16 residues. DNA of the CDR3: TGTGCCAGCAGCCTATCCGGGACTAGCCTCACAGATACGCAGTATTTT. Translated, it gives CASSLSGTSLTDTQYF.

The chain recombines TRBV12-3 or TRBV12-4 with TRBJ2-5; TRBD2 matches at 13 bases. V lost 8 bases, J lost 5 bases, and 5 bases stayed unmatched. CDR3 length: 14 amino acids. The CDR3 protein is CASRTSGGAETQYF. As DNA, the CDR3 is TGTGCCAGCCGAACTAGCGGGGGGGCGGAGACCCAGTACTTC.

This sequence joins TRBV7-2 and TRBJ2-4; no firm D call. Germline CDR1 reads SGHTA; CDR2 reads FQGNSA. There are 14 residues in the CDR3. Trimming removed 5 bases from V and 2 bases from J, with 10 bases in between. The CDR3: CASSSSNSKNIQYF. DNA of the CDR3: TGTGCCAGCAGCAGTTCTAATTCCAAAAACATTCAGTACTTC. The whole variable domain, remainder taken from reference TRBV7-2 and TRBJ2-4, is GAGVSQSPSNKVTEKGKDVELRCDPISGHTALYWYRQSLGQGLEFLIYFQGNSAPDKSGLPSDRFSAERTGGSVSTLTIQRTQQEDSAVYLCASSSSNSKNIQYFGAGTRLSVL.

The chain combines TRBV6-1 with TRBJ2-3, with TRBD1 matching 7 bases. The length of the CDR3 is 11 residues. Germline CDR1 reads MNHNS; CDR2 reads SASEGT. Trimming removed 9 bases from V and 11 bases from J; junction bases left unmatched: 8. The CDR3, as DNA: TGTGCCAGTATTAGCACAGGGGAGCAGTATTTT. Its translation: CASISTGEQYF.

The rearrangement joins TRBV6-1 to TRBJ1-6; TRBD1 matches at 8 bases. The CDR3 is made up of 16 amino acids. V gave up 6 bases and J gave up 0 bases; unmatched junction bases: 4. In germline, CDR1 is MNHNS, CDR2 SASEGT. CDR3 region: CASSRDRPSYNSPLHF. Written as DNA, the CDR3 is TGTGCCAGCAGCCGGGACAGGCCCTCCTATAATTCACCCCTCCACTTT.

This clonotype is medium-sized in the sample. V usage is TRBV6-1 and J usage is TRBJ2-5; D possibly uses TRBD1 or TRBD2 (5 bases each). The J call is in doubt because the DNA end fits TRBJ2-7 better. Germline V gene lookup returns CDR1 MNHNS and CDR2 SASEGT. CDR3 length: 11 residues. Here the CDR3 DNA reads TGTGCCAGCTATGGGGGTAGCGAGCAGTACTTC. Amino acids: CASYGGSEQYF.